This T cell receptor beta chain appears in the sequencing data of a study of blood T cell repertoires in COVID-19. For the study at large: Specimens from acute and convalescent COVID-19 originated in the United States, Italy and Spain.

The method was immunoSEQ multiplex PCR; TCRdb's version includes in-frame clones alone and lacks a portion of them. The profile shows 250,000 to 300,000 clones, about 89% of them singletons. Sequencing used peripheral blood. The sequence derives from a man aged 40-50 years with acute or convalescent COVID-19.

CDR3: CASSGMGGGYTF. Here the CDR3 DNA reads TGTGCCAGCAGTGGCATGGGAGGCGGCTACACCTTC. The chain has TRBV25-1 and TRBJ1-2; D is uncertain. This CDR3 is 12 amino acids long. Germline V lookup: CDR1 MGHDK, CDR2 SYGVNS. V shed 4 bases and J shed 8 bases, with 11 bases lying between them.